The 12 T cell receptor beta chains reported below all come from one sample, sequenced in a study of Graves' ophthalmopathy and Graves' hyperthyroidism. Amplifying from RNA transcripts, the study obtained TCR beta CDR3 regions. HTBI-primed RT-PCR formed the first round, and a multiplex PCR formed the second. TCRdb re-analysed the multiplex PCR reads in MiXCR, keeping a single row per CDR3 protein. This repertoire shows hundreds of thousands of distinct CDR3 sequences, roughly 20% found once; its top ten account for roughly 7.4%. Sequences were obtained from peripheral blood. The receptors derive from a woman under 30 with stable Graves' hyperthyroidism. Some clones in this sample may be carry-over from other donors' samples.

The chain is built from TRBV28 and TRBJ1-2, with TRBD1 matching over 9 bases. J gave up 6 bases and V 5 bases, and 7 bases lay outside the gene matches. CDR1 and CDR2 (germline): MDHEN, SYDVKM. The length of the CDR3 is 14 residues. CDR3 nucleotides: TGTGCCAGCAGTGAACAGGGGGCCAACGATGGCTACACCTTC. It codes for CASSEQGANDGYTF.

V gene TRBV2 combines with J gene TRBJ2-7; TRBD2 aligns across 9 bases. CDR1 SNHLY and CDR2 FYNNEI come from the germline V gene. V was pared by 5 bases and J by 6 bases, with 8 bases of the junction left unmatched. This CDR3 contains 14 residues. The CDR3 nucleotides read TGTGCCAGCAGTCCGGGACTAGCTCCTCTCGAGCAGTACTTC. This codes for CASSPGLAPLEQYF.

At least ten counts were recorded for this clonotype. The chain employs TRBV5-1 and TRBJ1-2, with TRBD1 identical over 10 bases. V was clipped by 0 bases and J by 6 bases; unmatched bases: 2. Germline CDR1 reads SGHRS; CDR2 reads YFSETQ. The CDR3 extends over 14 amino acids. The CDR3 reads CASSLGQGADGYTF. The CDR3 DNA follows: TGCGCCAGCAGCTTGGGACAGGGGGCTGATGGCTACACCTTC.

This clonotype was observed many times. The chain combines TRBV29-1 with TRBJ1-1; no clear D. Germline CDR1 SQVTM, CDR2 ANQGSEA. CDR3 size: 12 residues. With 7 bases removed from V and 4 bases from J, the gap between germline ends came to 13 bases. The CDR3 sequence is CSALTRVTEAFF. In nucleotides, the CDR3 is TGCAGCGCCCTTACCCGAGTCACTGAAGCTTTCTTT.

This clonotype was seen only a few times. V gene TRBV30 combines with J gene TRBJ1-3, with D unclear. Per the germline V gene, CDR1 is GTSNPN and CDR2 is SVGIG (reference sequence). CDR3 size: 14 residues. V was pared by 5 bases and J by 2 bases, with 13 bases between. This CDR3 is CAWDQREPGNTIYF. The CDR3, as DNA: TGTGCCTGGGATCAACGGGAGCCTGGAAACACCATATATTTT.

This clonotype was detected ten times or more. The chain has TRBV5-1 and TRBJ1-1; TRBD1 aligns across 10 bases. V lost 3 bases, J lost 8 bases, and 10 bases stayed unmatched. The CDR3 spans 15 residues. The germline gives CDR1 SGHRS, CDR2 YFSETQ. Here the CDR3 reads CASSWGTGEGLEAFF. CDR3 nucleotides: TGCGCCAGCAGCTGGGGGACAGGGGAAGGTCTCGAAGCTTTCTTT.

This CDR3 reads CASSLARGRIEAFF. The CDR3 DNA is TGTGCCAGCAGTTTAGCTAGGGGACGGATCGAAGCTTTCTTT. The rearrangement joins TRBV12-3 or TRBV12-4 to TRBJ1-1; the D gene is possibly TRBD1 (5 bases). Trimming cost V 0 bases and J 8 bases, with 13 bases left between them. This CDR3 region has 14 residues.

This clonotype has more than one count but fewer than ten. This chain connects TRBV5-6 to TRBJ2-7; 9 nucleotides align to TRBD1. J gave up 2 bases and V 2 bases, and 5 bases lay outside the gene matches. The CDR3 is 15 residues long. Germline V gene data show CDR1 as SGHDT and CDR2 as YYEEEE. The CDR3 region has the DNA TGTGCCAGCAGCTTTAGGGGGACAGGGCCCTACGAGCAGTACTTC. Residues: CASSFRGTGPYEQYF.

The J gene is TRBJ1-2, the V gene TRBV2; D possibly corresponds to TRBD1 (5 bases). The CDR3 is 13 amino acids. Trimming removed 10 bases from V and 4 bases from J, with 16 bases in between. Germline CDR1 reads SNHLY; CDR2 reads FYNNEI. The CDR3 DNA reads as TGTGCCAACGCAGAGGGGATGGTCTATGGCTACACCTTC. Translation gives CANAEGMVYGYTF.

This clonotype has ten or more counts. CDR3 nucleotide sequence: TGCGCCAGCAGCTGGGACTATAACACCGGGGAGCTGTTTTTT. It is translated as CASSWDYNTGELFF. The V gene is TRBV5-1, the J gene TRBJ2-2; 7 positions match TRBD2. The CDR3 sequence is 14 residues long. Unmatched junction bases numbered 1, after V lost 3 bases and J lost 2 bases. In germline, CDR1 is SGHRS, CDR2 YFSETQ.

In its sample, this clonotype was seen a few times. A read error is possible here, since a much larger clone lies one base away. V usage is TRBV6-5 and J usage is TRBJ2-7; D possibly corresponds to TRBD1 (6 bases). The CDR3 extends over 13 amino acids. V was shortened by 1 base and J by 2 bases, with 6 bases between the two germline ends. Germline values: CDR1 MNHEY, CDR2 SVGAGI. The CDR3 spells CASSYWGPYEQYF. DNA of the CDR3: TGTGCCAGCAGTTACTGGGGGCCCTACGAGCAGTACTTC.

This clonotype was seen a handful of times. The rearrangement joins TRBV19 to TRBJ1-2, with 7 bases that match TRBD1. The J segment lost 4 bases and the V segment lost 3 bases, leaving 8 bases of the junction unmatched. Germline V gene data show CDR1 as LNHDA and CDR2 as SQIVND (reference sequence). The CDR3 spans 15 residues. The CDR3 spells CASSITGTAIYGYTF. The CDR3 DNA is TGTGCCAGTAGTATTACCGGGACAGCCATCTATGGCTACACCTTC. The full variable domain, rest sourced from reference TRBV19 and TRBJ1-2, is DGGITQSPKYLFRKEGQNVTLSCEQNLNHDAMYWYRQDPGQGLRLIYYSQIVNDFQKGDIAEGYSVSREKKESFPLTVTSAQKNPTAFYLCASSITGTAIYGYTFGSGTRLTVV.